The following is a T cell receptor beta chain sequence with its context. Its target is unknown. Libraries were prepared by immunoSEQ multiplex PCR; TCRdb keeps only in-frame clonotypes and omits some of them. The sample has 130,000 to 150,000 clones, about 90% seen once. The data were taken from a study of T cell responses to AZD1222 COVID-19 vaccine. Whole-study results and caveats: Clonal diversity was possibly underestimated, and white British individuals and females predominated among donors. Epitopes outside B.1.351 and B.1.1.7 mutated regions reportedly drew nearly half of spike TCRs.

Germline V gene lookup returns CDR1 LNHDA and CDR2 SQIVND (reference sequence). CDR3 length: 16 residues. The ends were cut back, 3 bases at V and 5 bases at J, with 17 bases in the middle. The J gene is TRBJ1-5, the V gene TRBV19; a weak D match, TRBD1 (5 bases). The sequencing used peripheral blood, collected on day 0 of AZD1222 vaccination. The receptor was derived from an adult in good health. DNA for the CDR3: TGTGCCAGTAGTATGAGGGACCCCGGCGCCTATCAGCCCCAGCATTTT. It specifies CASSMRDPGAYQPQHF.